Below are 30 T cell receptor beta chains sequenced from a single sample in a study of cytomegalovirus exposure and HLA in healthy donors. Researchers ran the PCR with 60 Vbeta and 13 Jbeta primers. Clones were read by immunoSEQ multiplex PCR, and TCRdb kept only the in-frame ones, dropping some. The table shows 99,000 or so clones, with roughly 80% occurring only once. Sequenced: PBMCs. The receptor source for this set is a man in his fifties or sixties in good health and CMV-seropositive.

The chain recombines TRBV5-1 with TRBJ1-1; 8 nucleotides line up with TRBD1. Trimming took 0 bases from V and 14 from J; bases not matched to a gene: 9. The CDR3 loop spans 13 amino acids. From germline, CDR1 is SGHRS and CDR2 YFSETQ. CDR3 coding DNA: TGCGCCAGCAGCTTGGACAGGGGGACAGCAGTATTCTTT. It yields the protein CASSLDRGTAVFF.

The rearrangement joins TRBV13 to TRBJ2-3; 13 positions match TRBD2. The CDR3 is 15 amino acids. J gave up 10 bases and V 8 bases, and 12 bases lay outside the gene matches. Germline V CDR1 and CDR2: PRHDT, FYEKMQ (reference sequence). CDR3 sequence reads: CASGRTSGGKGAQYF. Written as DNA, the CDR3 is TGTGCCAGCGGGCGGACTAGCGGGGGCAAAGGGGCGCAGTATTTT.

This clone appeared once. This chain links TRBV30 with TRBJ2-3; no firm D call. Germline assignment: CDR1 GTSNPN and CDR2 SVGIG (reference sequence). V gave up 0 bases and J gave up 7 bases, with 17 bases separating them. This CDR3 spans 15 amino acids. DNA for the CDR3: TGTGCCTGGAGTGTCCCTTCAGGCCTCACGAATACGCAGTATTTT. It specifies CAWSVPSGLTNTQYF.

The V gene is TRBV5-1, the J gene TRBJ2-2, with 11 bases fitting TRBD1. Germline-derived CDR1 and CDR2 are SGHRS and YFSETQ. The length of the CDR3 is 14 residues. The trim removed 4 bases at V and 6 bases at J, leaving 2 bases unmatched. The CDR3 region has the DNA TGCGCCAGCAGCCGGGGACAGGGGGCCGGGGAGCTGTTTTTT. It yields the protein CASSRGQGAGELFF.

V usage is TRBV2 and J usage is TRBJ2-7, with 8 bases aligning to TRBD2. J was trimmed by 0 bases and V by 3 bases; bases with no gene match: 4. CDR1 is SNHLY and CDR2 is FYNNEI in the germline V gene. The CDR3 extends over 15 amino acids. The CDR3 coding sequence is TGTGCCAGCAGTGATCGACTAGCGAGCTCCTACGAGCAGTACTTC. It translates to CASSDRLASSYEQYF. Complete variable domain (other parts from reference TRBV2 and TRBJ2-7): EPEVTQTPSHQVTQMGQEVILRCVPISNHLYFYWYRQILGQKVEFLVSFYNNEISEKSEIFDDQFSVERPDGSNFTLKIRSTKLEDSAMYFCASSDRLASSYEQYFGPGTRLTVT.

In DNA, the CDR3 is TGTGCCAGCAGTCTACAGGGTTTAGGATCACCCCTCCACTTT. Its translation: CASSLQGLGSPLHF. The chain uses TRBV27 and TRBJ1-6; maybe TRBD1 (6 bases). There are 14 residues in the CDR3. Trimming took off 5 bases at V and 10 bases at J, with 15 bases between the two ends. CDR1 and CDR2 from the germline V gene are MNHEY and SMNVEV (reference sequence).

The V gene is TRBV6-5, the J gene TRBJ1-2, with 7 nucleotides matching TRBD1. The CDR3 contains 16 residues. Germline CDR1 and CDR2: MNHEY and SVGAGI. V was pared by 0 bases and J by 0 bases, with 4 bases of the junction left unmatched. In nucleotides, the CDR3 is TGTGCCAGCAGTTACTCTGACAGGGCCACTAACTATGGCTACACCTTC. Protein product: CASSYSDRATNYGYTF.

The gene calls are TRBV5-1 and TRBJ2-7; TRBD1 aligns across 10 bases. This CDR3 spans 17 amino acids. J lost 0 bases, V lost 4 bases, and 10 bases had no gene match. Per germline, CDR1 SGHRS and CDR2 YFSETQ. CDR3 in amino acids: CASSAKTGTGVSYEQYF. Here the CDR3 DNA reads TGCGCCAGCAGCGCAAAGACCGGGACAGGGGTCTCCTACGAGCAGTACTTC.

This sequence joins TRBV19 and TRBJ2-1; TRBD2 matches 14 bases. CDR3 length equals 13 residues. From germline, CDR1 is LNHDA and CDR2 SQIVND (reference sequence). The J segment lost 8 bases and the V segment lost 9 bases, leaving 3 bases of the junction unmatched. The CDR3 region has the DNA TGTGCCAGCAGACTAGCGGGGGGGGATGAGCAGTTCTTC. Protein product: CASRLAGGDEQFF.

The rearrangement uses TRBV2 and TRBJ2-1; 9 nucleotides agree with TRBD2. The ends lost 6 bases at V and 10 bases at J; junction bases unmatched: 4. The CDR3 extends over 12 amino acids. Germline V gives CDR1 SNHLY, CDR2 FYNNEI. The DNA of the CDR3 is TGTGCCAGCAGGGGACTAGCTGGCGAGCAGTTCTTC. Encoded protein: CASRGLAGEQFF. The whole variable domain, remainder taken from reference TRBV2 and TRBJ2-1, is EPEVTQTPSHQVTQMGQEVILRCVPISNHLYFYWYRQILGQKVEFLVSFYNNEISEKSEIFDDQFSVERPDGSNFTLKIRSTKLEDSAMYFCASRGLAGEQFFGPGTRLTVL.

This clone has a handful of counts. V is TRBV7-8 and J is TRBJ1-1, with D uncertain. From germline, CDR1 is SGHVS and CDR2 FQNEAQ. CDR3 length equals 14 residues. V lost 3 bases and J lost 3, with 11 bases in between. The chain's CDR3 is CASSFPGRYTEAFF. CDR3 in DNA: TGTGCCAGCAGCTTTCCAGGAAGATACACTGAAGCTTTCTTT.

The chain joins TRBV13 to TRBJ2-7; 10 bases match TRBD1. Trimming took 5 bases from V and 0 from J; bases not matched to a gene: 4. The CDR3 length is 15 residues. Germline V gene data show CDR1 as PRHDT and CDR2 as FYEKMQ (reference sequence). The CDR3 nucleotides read TGTGCCAGCAGCACCCGGACAGGGGGCTCCTACGAGCAGTACTTC. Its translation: CASSTRTGGSYEQYF.

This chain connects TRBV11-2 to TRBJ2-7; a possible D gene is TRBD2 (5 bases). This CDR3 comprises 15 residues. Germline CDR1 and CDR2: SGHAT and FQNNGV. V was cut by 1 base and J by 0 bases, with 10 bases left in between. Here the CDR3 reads CASSLVASSSYEQYF. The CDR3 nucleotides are TGTGCCAGCAGCTTAGTTGCTAGCTCCTCCTACGAGCAGTACTTC.

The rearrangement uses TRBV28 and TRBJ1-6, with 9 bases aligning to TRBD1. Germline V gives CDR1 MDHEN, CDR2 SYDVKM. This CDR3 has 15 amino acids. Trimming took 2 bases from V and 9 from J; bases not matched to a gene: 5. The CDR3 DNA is TGTGCCAGCAGTTTAGGGACAGGGAAGGGTTCACCCCTCCACTTT. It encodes CASSLGTGKGSPLHF. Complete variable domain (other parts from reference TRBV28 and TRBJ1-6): DVKVTQSSRYLVKRTGEKVFLECVQDMDHENMFWYRQDPGLGLRLIYFSYDVKMKEKGDIPEGYSVSREKKERFSLILESASTNQTSMYLCASSLGTGKGSPLHFGNGTRLTVT.

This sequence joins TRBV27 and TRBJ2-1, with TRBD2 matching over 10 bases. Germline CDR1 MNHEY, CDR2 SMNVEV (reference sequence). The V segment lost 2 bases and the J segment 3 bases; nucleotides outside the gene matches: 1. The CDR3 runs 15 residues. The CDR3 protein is CASSLPSGGYNEQFF. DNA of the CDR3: TGTGCCAGCAGTTTACCTAGCGGGGGCTACAATGAGCAGTTCTTC.

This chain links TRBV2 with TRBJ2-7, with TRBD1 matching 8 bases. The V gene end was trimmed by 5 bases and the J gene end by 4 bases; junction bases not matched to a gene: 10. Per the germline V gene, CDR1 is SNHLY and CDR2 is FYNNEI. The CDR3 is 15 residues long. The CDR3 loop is CASSNEQGGSYEQYF. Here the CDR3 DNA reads TGTGCCAGCAGTAATGAACAGGGGGGATCATACGAGCAGTACTTC.

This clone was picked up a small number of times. CDR3: CASSLGGTGQETQYF. CDR3 bases: TGCGCCAGCAGCTTGGGGGGAACAGGCCAAGAGACCCAGTACTTC. The chain combines TRBV5-1 with TRBJ2-5; the D gene is possibly TRBD1 (5 bases). Trimming left V 0 bases short and J 1 base short, with 10 bases between. Looked up from germline, CDR1 is SGHRS and CDR2 is YFSETQ. This CDR3 contains 15 residues.

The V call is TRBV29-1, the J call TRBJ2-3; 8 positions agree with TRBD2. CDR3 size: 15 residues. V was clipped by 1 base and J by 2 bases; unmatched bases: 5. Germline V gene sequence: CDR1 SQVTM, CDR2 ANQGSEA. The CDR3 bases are TGCAGCGTTGAAGGGCTAGCGGGCCACACAGATACGCAGTATTTT. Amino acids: CSVEGLAGHTDTQYF.

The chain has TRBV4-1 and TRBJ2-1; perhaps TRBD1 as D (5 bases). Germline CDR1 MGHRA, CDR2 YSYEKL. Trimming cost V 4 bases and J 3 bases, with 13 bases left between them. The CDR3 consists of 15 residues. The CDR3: CASSRFDSNYNEQFF. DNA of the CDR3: TGCGCCAGCAGCCGATTCGACAGTAACTACAATGAGCAGTTCTTC.

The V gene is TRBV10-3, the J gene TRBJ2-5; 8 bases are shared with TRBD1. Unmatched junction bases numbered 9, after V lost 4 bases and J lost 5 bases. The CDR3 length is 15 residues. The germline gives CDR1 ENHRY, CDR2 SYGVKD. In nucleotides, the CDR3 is TGTGCCATCAGTGGACGCAGGGGGCTATGGGAGACCCAGTACTTC. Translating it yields CAISGRRGLWETQYF.

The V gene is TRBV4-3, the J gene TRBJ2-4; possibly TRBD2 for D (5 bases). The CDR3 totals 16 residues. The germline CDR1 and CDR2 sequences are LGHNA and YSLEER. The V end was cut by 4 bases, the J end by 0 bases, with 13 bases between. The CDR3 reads CASSPRLGLAKNIQYF. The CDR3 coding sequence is TGCGCCAGCAGCCCGCGGCTTGGACTAGCCAAAAACATTCAGTACTTC.

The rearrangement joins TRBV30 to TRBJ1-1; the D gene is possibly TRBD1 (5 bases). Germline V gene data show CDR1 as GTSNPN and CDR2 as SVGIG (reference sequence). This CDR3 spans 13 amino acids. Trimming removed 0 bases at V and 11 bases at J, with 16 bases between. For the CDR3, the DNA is TGTGCCTGGAGTGTCTGGGGCGAGTTCGGCGCTTTCTTT. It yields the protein CAWSVWGEFGAFF.

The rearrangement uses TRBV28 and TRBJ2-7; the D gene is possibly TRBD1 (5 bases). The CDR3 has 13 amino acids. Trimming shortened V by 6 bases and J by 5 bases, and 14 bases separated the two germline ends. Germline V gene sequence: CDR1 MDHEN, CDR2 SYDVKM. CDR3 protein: CASRRQGFDEQYF. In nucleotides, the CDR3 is TGTGCCAGCAGGAGGCAGGGTTTCGACGAGCAGTACTTC.

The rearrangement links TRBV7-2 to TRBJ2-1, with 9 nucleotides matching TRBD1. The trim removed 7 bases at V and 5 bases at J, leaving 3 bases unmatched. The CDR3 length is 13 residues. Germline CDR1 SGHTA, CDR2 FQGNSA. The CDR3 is CASTGTGNNEQFF. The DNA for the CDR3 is TGTGCCAGCACCGGGACAGGGAACAATGAGCAGTTCTTC.

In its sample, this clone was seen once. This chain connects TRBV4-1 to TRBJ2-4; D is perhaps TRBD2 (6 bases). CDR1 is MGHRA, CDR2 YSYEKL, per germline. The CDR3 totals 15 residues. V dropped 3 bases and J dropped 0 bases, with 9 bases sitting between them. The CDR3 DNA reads TGCGCCAGCAGCCAGGGGGGATTAGCCAAAAACATTCAGTACTTC. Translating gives CASSQGGLAKNIQYF.

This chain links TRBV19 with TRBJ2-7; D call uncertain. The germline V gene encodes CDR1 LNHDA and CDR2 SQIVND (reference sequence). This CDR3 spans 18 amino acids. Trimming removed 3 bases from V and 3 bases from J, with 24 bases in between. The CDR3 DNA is TGTGCCAGTAGTATCGCTTTTTCACAGCCACCGGCCATCTACGAGCAGTACTTC. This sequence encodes CASSIAFSQPPAIYEQYF.

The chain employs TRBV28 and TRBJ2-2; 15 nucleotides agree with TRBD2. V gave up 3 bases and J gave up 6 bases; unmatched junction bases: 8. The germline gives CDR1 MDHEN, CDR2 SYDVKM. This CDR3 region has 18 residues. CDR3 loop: CASSLSGLAGGHSGELFF. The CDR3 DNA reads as TGTGCCAGCAGTTTGTCAGGACTAGCGGGGGGGCATTCCGGGGAGCTGTTTTTT.

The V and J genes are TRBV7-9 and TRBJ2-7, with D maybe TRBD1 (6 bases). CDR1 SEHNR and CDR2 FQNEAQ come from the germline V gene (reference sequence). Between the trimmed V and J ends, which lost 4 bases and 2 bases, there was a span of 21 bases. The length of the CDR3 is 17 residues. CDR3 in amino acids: CASSSPQGRPDPYEQYF. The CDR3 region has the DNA TGTGCCAGCAGCTCTCCCCAGGGGAGACCAGATCCCTACGAGCAGTACTTC.

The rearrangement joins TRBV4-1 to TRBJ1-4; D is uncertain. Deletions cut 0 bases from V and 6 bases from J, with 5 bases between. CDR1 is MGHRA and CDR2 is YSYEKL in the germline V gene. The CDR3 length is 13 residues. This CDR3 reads CASSQDQYEKLFF. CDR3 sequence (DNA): TGCGCCAGCAGCCAAGATCAGTATGAAAAACTGTTTTTT.

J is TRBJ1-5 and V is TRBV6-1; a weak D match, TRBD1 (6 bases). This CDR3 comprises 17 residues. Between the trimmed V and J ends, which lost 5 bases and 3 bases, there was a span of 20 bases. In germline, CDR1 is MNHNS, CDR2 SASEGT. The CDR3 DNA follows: TGTGCCAGCAGTCAAGGTCACTCACAGGGTAACAATCAGCCCCAGCATTTT. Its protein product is CASSQGHSQGNNQPQHF.